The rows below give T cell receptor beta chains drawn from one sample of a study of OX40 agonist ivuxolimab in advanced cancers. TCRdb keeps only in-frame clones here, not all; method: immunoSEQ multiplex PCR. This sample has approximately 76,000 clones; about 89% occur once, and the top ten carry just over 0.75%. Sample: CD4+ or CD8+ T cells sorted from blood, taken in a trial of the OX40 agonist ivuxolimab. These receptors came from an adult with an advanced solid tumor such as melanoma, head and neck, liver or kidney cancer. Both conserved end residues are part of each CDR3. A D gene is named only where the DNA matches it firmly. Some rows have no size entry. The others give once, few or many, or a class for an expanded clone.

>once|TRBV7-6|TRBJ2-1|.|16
CASTSLGSSSYNEQFF
TGTGCCAGCACCTCTCTGGGTAGCAGCTCCTACAATGAGCAGTTCTTC
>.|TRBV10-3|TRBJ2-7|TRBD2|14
CAINPGSSGYEQYF
TGTGCCATCAACCCGGGTTCTAGCGGCTACGAGCAGTACTTC
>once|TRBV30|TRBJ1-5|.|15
CAWSVGWVRNQPQHF
TGTGCCTGGAGTGTAGGGTGGGTACGGAATCAGCCCCAGCATTTT
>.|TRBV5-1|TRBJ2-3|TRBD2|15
CASSLASGSGDTQYF
TGCGCCAGCAGCTTGGCTAGCGGGAGTGGGGATACGCAGTATTTT
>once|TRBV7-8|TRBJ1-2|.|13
CASSPRQAYGYTF
TGTGCCAGCAGCCCAAGACAGGCCTATGGCTACACCTTC
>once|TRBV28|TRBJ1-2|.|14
CASRPGGEGYGYTF
TGTGCCAGCAGACCTGGGGGCGAAGGCTATGGCTACACCTTC
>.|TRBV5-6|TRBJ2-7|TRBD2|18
CASSLGLAGGPVGSEQYF
TGTGCCAGCAGCTTGGGACTAGCGGGGGGCCCCGTTGGAAGCGAGCAGTACTTC
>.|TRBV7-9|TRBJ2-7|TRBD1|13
CASSRTGMGEQYF
TGTGCCAGCAGCCGGACAGGGATGGGGGAGCAGTACTTC
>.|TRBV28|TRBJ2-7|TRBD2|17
CASQGGTGLAVSYEQYF
TGTGCCAGCCAAGGCGGTACCGGACTAGCGGTTTCCTACGAGCAGTACTTC
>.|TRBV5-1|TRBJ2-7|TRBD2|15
CASSSSGRNPYEQYF
TGCGCCAGCAGCTCTAGCGGGAGGAACCCTTACGAGCAGTACTTC
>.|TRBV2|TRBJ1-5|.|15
CASSEARSDPRPQHF
TGTGCCAGCAGTGAAGCGCGGAGCGATCCGAGGCCCCAGCATTTT
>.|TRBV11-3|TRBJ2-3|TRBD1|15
CASSTGTGVSDTQYF
TGTGCCAGCAGCACCGGGACAGGGGTATCAGATACGCAGTATTTT
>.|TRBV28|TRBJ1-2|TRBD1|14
CASRRTGQGYGYTF
TGTGCCAGCAGACGGACAGGGCAGGGCTATGGCTACACCTTC
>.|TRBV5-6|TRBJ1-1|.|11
CASTKNTEAFF
TGTGCCAGCACCAAAAACACTGAAGCTTTCTTT
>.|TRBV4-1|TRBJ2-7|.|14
CASSQQGSAYEQYF
TGCGCCAGCAGCCAACAGGGGTCGGCGTACGAGCAGTACTTC
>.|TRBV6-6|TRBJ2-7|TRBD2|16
CASSYSGSGKPYEQYF
TGTGCCAGCAGTTATTCGGGTAGCGGGAAACCTTACGAGCAGTACTTC
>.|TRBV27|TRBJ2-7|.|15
CASSFGAGSSYEQYF
TGTGCCAGCAGTTTTGGGGCAGGGAGCTCCTACGAGCAGTACTTC
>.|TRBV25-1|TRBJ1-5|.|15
CASSEGGGSNQPQHF
TGTGCCAGCAGTGAAGGGGGAGGAAGCAATCAGCCCCAGCATTTT
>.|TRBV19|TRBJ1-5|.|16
CASSWEGIRLNQPQHF
TGTGCCAGTAGTTGGGAGGGGATAAGACTAAATCAGCCCCAGCATTTT
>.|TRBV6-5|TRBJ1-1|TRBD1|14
CASGTNSGTGKAFF
TGTGCCAGCGGAACAAATTCCGGGACAGGGAAAGCTTTCTTT
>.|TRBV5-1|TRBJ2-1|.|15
CASSLGQGRYNEQFF
TGCGCCAGCAGCTTGGGCCAGGGGAGGTACAATGAGCAGTTCTTC
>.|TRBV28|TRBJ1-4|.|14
CASRATASVEKLFF
TGTGCCAGCAGGGCCACAGCGTCTGTGGAAAAACTGTTTTTT
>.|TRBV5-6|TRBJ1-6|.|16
CASSSSGLIYNSPLHF
TGTGCCAGCAGCTCCTCGGGACTCATCTATAATTCACCCCTCCACTTT
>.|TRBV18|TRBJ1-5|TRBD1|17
CASSRTGTGVGRQPQHF
TGTGCCAGCTCACGAACCGGGACAGGGGTAGGGAGGCAGCCCCAGCATTTT
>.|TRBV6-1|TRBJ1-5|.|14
CASSLTGRNQPQHF
TGTGCCAGCTCCCTTACAGGGAGAAATCAGCCCCAGCATTTT
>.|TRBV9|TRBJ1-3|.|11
CASSDRNTIYF
TGTGCCAGCAGCGATCGAAACACCATATATTTT
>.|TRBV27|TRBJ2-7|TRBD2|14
CASRRLAGGDEQYF
TGTGCCAGCAGACGACTAGCGGGAGGTGACGAGCAGTACTTC
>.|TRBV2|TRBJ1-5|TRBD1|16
CASRDGRTGSNQPQHF
TGTGCCAGCAGGGACGGTCGGACAGGAAGCAATCAGCCCCAGCATTTT
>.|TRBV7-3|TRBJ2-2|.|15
CASSARGSNTGELFF
TGTGCCAGCAGCGCTCGGGGTTCGAACACCGGGGAGCTGTTTTTT
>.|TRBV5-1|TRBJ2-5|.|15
CASSLVPGEGETQYF
TGCGCCAGCAGCTTGGTTCCGGGAGAGGGTGAGACCCAGTACTTC
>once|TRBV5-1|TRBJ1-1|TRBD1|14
CASRVGTGETEAFF
TGCGCCAGCAGGGTCGGGACAGGGGAAACTGAAGCTTTCTTT
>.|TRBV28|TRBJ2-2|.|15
CASSLGGRRTGELFF
TGTGCCAGCAGTTTAGGGGGGCGAAGGACCGGGGAGCTGTTTTTT
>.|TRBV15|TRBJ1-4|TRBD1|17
CATSRGTGEIVEEKLFF
TGTGCCACCAGCAGAGGGACAGGGGAAATCGTCGAGGAAAAACTGTTTTTT
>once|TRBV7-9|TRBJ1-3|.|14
CASSLLSSGNTIYF
TGTGCCAGCAGCTTACTGAGCTCTGGAAACACCATATATTTT
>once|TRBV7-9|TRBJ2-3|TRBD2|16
CASSLGLAGDTDTQYF
TGTGCCAGCAGCTTGGGACTAGCGGGGGACACAGATACGCAGTATTTT
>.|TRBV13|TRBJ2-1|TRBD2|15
CASSPRLAGNTEQFF
TGTGCCAGCAGCCCAAGACTAGCGGGTAATACTGAGCAGTTCTTC
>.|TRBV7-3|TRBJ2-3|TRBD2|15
CASSFLAGGTDTQYF
TGTGCCAGCAGCTTTTTAGCGGGGGGCACAGATACGCAGTATTTT
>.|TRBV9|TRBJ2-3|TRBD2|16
CASNRGLTSATDTQYF
TGTGCCAGCAATAGAGGTTTGACTAGCGCTACAGATACGCAGTATTTT
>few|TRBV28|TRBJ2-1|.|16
CASRNPKAEVRNEQFF
TGTGCCAGCAGAAACCCGAAGGCTGAGGTTCGCAATGAGCAGTTCTTC
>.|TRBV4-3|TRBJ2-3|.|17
CASSQDSPGAGTDTQYF
TGCGCCAGCAGCCAAGATTCCCCGGGGGCAGGCACAGATACGCAGTATTTT
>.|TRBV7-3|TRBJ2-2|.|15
CASSLGWWDTGELFF
TGTGCCAGCAGCTTAGGATGGTGGGACACCGGGGAGCTGTTTTTT
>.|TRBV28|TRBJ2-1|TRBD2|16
CASTSGGASSYNEQFF
TGTGCCAGCACTAGCGGGGGGGCCAGCTCCTACAATGAGCAGTTCTTC
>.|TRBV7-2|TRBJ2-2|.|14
CASSLMSDTGELFF
TGTGCCAGCAGCTTGATGTCGGACACCGGGGAGCTGTTTTTT
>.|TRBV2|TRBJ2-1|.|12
CASTPYNNEQFF
TGTGCCAGCACCCCCTATAACAATGAGCAGTTCTTC
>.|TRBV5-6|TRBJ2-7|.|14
CASSLRRLPYEQYF
TGTGCCAGCAGCTTGAGGCGCCTGCCCTACGAGCAGTACTTC
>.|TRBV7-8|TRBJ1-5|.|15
CASSQGPDRNQPQHF
TGTGCCAGCAGCCAGGGTCCCGACCGCAATCAGCCCCAGCATTTT
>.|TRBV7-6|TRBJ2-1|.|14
CASSFGGPNNEQFF
TGTGCCAGCAGCTTCGGCGGGCCTAACAATGAGCAGTTCTTC
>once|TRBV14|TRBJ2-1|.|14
CASSLRQSYNEQFF
TGTGCCAGCAGCCTTCGACAGTCCTACAATGAGCAGTTCTTC
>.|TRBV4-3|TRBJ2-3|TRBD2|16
CASSQDSLAEGDTQYF
TGCGCCAGCAGCCAAGATTCCCTAGCGGAGGGAGATACGCAGTATTTT
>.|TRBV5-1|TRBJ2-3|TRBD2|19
CASSLGTSGSRLGTDTQYF
TGCGCCAGCAGCTTGGGGACTAGCGGGAGTAGACTCGGCACAGATACGCAGTATTTT
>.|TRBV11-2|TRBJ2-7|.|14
CASSLSGTLYEQYF
TGTGCCAGCAGCCTCTCCGGGACCCTCTACGAGCAGTACTTC
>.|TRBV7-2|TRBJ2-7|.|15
CASSRNPGQTYEQYF
TGTGCCAGCAGCCGGAACCCGGGACAAACCTACGAGCAGTACTTC
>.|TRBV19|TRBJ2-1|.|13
CASSTSRNNEQFF
TGTGCCAGTAGTACCTCAAGGAACAATGAGCAGTTCTTC
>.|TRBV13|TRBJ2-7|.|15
CASSLRKILSYEQYF
TGTGCCAGCAGCTTAAGAAAGATTCTTTCCTACGAGCAGTACTTC
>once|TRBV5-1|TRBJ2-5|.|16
CASSPTGTLPRETQYF
TGCGCCAGCAGCCCAACCGGGACCCTGCCCCGGGAGACCCAGTACTTC
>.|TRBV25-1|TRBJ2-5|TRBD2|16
CASSPGLAGRQETQYF
TGTGCCAGCAGTCCAGGACTAGCGGGGAGGCAAGAGACCCAGTACTTC